These T cell receptor beta chains were read from a single sample in a study of regulatory T cells in long-lasting Graves disease. TCRdb itself ran the multiplex PCR reads through MiXCR, one entry per CDR3 protein. This sample carries about 470,000 distinct CDR3 sequences, around 20% of them seen once, and the ten largest clones take roughly 8%. The sample in question was peripheral blood mononuclear cells (PBMCs), obtained when the disease was refractory, from a patient treated with antithyroid drugs. Source of these receptors: a female donor with Graves disease. CDR3s include the opening cysteine and the closing phenylalanine or tryptophan. D genes are given only for firm matches. Clone size is given for some rows only: seen once, a few or many times, or a class if the clone is expanded.

clone size	V gene	D gene	J gene	CDR3 protein	CDR3 DNA
few	TRBV18	NA	TRBJ1-4	CASSPRGTNEKLFF	TGTGCCAGCTCACCACGAGGGACTAATGAAAAACTGTTTTTT
many	TRBV28	TRBD1	TRBJ2-5	CASSLEGAPHQYF	TGTGCCAGCAGTTTAGAGGGGGCGCCACATCAGTACTTC
many	TRBV6-1	NA	TRBJ1-2	CASSISPVYGYTF	TGTGCCAGCAGTATCAGCCCAGTCTATGGCTACACCTTC
many	TRBV5-1	NA	TRBJ1-4	CASSDMGRKLFF	TGCGCCAGCAGCGACATGGGGAGAAAACTGTTTTTT
many	TRBV2	NA	TRBJ2-5	CASSAVSVQETQYF	TGTGCCAGCAGTGCCGTCTCGGTACAAGAGACCCAGTACTTC
many	TRBV19	TRBD1	TRBJ1-1	CASRYTGGWTEAFF	TGTGCCAGTAGATATACAGGGGGTTGGACTGAAGCTTTCTTT
NA	TRBV27	NA	TRBJ2-7	CASRQGVHEQYF	TGTGCCAGCAGGCAAGGGGTTCACGAGCAGTACTTC
once	TRBV5-1	NA	TRBJ2-1	CASSLVIRLYNEQFF	TGCGCCAGCAGCTTGGTGATACGGTTGTACAATGAGCAGTTCTTC
many	TRBV27	NA	TRBJ1-2	CASSAHPGRSPYGYTF	TGTGCCAGCAGCGCCCATCCGGGACGCTCACCCTATGGCTACACCTTC
many	TRBV30	NA	TRBJ2-7	CAWSVGFGEQYF	TGTGCCTGGAGTGTGGGCTTTGGCGAGCAGTACTTC
many	TRBV2	NA	TRBJ1-1	CASRDGVLDAFF	TGTGCCAGCCGAGACGGGGTTTTGGATGCTTTCTTT
NA	TRBV6-1	TRBD1	TRBJ1-5	CASSVPGQGVGSNPPQHF	TGTGCCAGCAGTGTTCCGGGGCAGGGGGTAGGTAGCAATCCGCCCCAGCATTTT
few	TRBV7-9	NA	TRBJ2-7	CASSSREFAYEQYF	TGTGCCAGCAGCTCCCGGGAGTTCGCCTACGAGCAGTACTTC
few	TRBV7-6	NA	TRBJ1-2	CASSLEVGGYTF	TGTGCCAGCAGCTTAGAGGTGGGAGGCTACACCTTC
few	TRBV6-2/TRBV6-3	TRBD1	TRBJ2-2	CASNPDRAKTGELFF	TGTGCCAGCAATCCAGACAGGGCTAAGACCGGGGAGCTGTTTTTT
many	TRBV20-1	NA	TRBJ1-1	CSASGGYTEAFF	TGCAGTGCTAGTGGCGGCTACACTGAAGCTTTCTTT
few	TRBV10-1	TRBD2	TRBJ2-7	CASSESTSGRYEQYF	TGCGCCAGCAGTGAGTCTACTAGCGGGAGGTACGAGCAGTACTTC
NA	TRBV5-1	NA	TRBJ1-1	CASSLPDPEAFF	TGCGCCAGCAGCTTGCCAGACCCTGAAGCTTTCTTT
NA	TRBV5-4	NA	TRBJ1-1	CASSSMGGSDTEAFF	TGTGCCAGCAGCTCCATGGGAGGATCGGACACTGAAGCTTTCTTT
many	TRBV6-1	NA	TRBJ2-7	CASSEELFQYF	TGTGCCAGCAGTGAAGAACTATTTCAGTACTTC
few	TRBV7-6	NA	TRBJ2-5	CASSLLGLETQYF	TGTGCCAGCAGCTTACTAGGGCTGGAGACCCAGTACTTC
few	TRBV20-1	TRBD1	TRBJ2-7	CSARGGWDRGYEQYF	TGCAGTGCTAGAGGGGGGTGGGACAGGGGTTACGAGCAGTACTTC
NA	TRBV27	TRBD1	TRBJ2-7	CASSLRTGRLYEQYF	TGTGCCAGCAGTTTAAGGACAGGGAGGCTCTACGAGCAGTACTTC
many	TRBV28	NA	TRBJ1-3	CASSLLSTTGNTIYF	TGTGCCAGCAGTTTATTGTCAACGACCGGAAACACCATATATTTT
NA	TRBV29-1	NA	TRBJ1-2	CNYRVYTF	TGCAATTATAGGGTCTACACCTTC
few	TRBV28	TRBD1	TRBJ2-7	CASSLDRARGQYF	TGTGCCAGCAGTTTAGACAGGGCCAGGGGGCAGTACTTC
few	TRBV4-1	TRBD1	TRBJ1-1	CASRQGNGQGRIMNTEAFF	TGCGCCAGCAGACAAGGAAATGGACAGGGCAGAATCATGAACACTGAAGCTTTCTTT
many	TRBV9	TRBD1	TRBJ1-2	CASSPRATGGSIGYTF	TGTGCCAGCAGCCCCCGGGCGACAGGGGGCTCGATAGGCTACACCTTC
NA	TRBV19	NA	TRBJ2-6	CASSMDGTGANVLTF	TGTGCCAGTAGTATGGACGGTACTGGGGCCAACGTCCTGACTTTC
many	TRBV27	NA	TRBJ1-4	CASARTRANEKLFF	TGTGCCAGTGCCCGCACCAGGGCTAATGAAAAACTGTTTTTT
few	TRBV9	TRBD1	TRBJ1-5	CASSVGTGGSNQPQHF	TGTGCCAGCAGCGTAGGGACAGGGGGAAGCAATCAGCCCCAGCATTTT
once	TRBV18	NA	TRBJ1-1	CAGSPGRFNTEAFF	TGTGCCGGCTCACCGGGACGGTTCAACACTGAAGCTTTCTTT
few	TRBV19	NA	TRBJ2-5	CASSMRRGVETQYF	TGTGCCAGTAGTATGAGGCGCGGGGTGGAGACCCAGTACTTC
many	TRBV2	NA	TRBJ1-1	CASSQIRGNTEAFF	TGTGCCAGCAGTCAGATCAGGGGGAACACTGAAGCTTTCTTT
few	TRBV6-1	NA	TRBJ1-1	CASTPRAGWGLNTEAFF	TGTGCCAGCACCCCGCGGGCCGGTTGGGGCCTGAACACTGAAGCTTTCTTT
many	TRBV28	NA	TRBJ2-7	CASTRGAGRAYEQYF	TGTGCCAGCACCCGTGGGGCGGGACGCGCCTACGAGCAGTACTTC
NA	TRBV4-2	TRBD1	TRBJ1-6	CASSQRGGQGAVSPLHF	TGTGCCAGCAGCCAAAGAGGGGGACAGGGGGCAGTTTCACCCCTCCACTTT
many	TRBV28	NA	TRBJ2-7	CASLTSWGLKSYEQYF	TGTGCCAGCCTGACTTCCTGGGGGTTGAAGTCCTACGAGCAGTACTTC
many	TRBV2	NA	TRBJ1-2	CASSEAGRGKGYTF	TGTGCCAGCAGTGAGGCGGGCAGGGGAAAAGGCTACACCTTC
NA	TRBV20-1	NA	TRBJ2-5	CSARPRLGQETQYF	TGCAGTGCTAGACCTCGGCTAGGCCAAGAGACCCAGTACTTC
many	TRBV12-3/TRBV12-4	NA	TRBJ1-5	CASKPGHNSNQPQHF	TGTGCCAGCAAACCGGGACACAATAGCAATCAGCCCCAGCATTTT
NA	TRBV9	NA	TRBJ1-4	CASSPGWGGTNEKLFF	TGTGCCAGCAGCCCCGGGTGGGGGGGCACTAATGAAAAACTGTTTTTT
few	TRBV28	NA	TRBJ2-5	CASSSPLWTAETQYF	TGTGCCAGCAGTTCCCCCCTGTGGACAGCGGAGACCCAGTACTTC
NA	TRBV6-1	NA	TRBJ1-1	CASARGHLNTEAFF	TGTGCCAGCGCCCGAGGGCATTTGAACACTGAAGCTTTCTTT
many	TRBV7-9	NA	TRBJ1-1	CASSPDPEAFF	TGTGCCAGCAGCCCCGACCCTGAAGCTTTCTTT
NA	TRBV14	NA	TRBJ2-3	CASSQHTDTQYF	TGTGCCAGCAGCCAACACACAGATACGCAGTATTTT
few	TRBV5-1	NA	TRBJ1-2	CASSLHTTGNYGYTF	TGCGCCAGCAGCTTGCATACGACAGGCAACTATGGCTACACCTTC
NA	TRBV20-1	NA	TRBJ1-1	CSAGKLIDTEAFF	TGCAGTGCAGGAAAGCTTATAGACACTGAAGCTTTCTTT
few	TRBV5-1	TRBD1	TRBJ1-1	CASSSRTGVSTEAFF	TGCGCCAGCAGCTCAAGGACAGGGGTTAGCACTGAAGCTTTCTTT
few	TRBV19	NA	TRBJ1-5	CASTGFHSNQPQHF	TGTGCCAGTACTGGATTTCATAGCAATCAGCCCCAGCATTTT
few	TRBV27	NA	TRBJ1-2	CASSFLGQGGYGYTF	TGTGCCAGCAGTTTCTTAGGGCAGGGCGGCTATGGCTACACCTTC
many	TRBV28	TRBD1	TRBJ2-5	CASIPGGQGARETQYF	TGTGCCAGCATCCCGGGGGGACAGGGGGCTCGAGAGACCCAGTACTTC
many	TRBV20-1	NA	TRBJ1-5	CSAREGRAADRPQHF	TGCAGTGCTAGAGAGGGTCGGGCAGCCGACCGGCCCCAGCATTTT
NA	TRBV6-1	TRBD1	TRBJ2-5	CASSAWGQGEQTQYF	TGTGCCAGCAGTGCGTGGGGACAGGGGGAACAGACCCAGTACTTC
many	TRBV5-1	TRBD1	TRBJ2-7	CASSISGTGHYEQYF	TGCGCCAGCAGCATTTCCGGGACAGGGCACTACGAGCAGTACTTC
many	TRBV28	NA	TRBJ2-2	CASSLYLTGGELFF	TGTGCCAGCAGTTTATATTTGACGGGCGGGGAGCTGTTTTTT
NA	TRBV6-1	TRBD2	TRBJ2-7	CASGSSGTYEQYF	TGTGCCAGTGGGTCTAGCGGGACCTACGAGCAGTACTTC
few	TRBV13	NA	TRBJ2-7	CASSSLRHEQYF	TGTGCCAGCAGCTCCTTGCGCCACGAGCAGTACTTC